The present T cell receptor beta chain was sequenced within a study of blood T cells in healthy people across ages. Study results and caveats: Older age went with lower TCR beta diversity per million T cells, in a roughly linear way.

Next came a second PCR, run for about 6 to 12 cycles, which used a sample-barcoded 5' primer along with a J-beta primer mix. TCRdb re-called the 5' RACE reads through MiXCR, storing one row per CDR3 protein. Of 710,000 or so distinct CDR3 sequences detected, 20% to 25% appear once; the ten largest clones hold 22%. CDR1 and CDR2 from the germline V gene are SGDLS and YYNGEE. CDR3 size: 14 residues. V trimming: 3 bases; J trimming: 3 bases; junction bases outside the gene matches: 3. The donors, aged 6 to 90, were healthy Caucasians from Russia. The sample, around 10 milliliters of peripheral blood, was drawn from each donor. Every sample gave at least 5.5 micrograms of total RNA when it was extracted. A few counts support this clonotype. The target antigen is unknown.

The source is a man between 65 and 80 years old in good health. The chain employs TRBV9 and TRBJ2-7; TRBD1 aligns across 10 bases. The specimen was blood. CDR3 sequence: CASSGGQGGYEQYF. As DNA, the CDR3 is TGTGCCAGCAGCGGCGGACAGGGGGGCTACGAGCAGTACTTC. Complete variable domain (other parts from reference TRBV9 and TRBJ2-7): DSGVTQTPKHLITATGQRVTLRCSPRSGDLSVYWYQQSLDQGLQFLIQYYNGEERAKGNILERFSAQQFPDLHSELNLSSLELGDSALYFCASSGGQGGYEQYFGPGTRLTVT.